One and the same sample provided the 19 T cell receptor beta chains below, sequenced in a study of T cell responses to AZD1222 COVID-19 vaccine. The method was immunoSEQ multiplex PCR; TCRdb's version includes in-frame clones alone and lacks a portion of them. The data contain approximately 70,000 clones, roughly 80% of them singletons. The material sequenced was peripheral blood, taken 28 days after the second AZD1222 dose. The origin of the receptors is an adult who received the AZD1222 COVID-19 vaccine.

J is TRBJ2-1 and V is TRBV4-1; 14 bases match TRBD2. This CDR3 is built from 16 residues. J lost 9 bases, V lost 9 bases, and 13 bases had no gene match. In germline, CDR1 is MGHRA, CDR2 YSYEKL. The CDR3 DNA is TGCGCCAGTTCTAGGACTAGCGGGGGGCAGGTTCTTGAGCAGTTCTTC. Amino acids: CASSRTSGGQVLEQFF.

This clone occurred a few times. The chain combines TRBV6-2 or TRBV6-3 with TRBJ2-5; D not certain. V was clipped by 4 bases and J by 5 bases, with 8 bases between them. Looked up from germline, CDR1 is MNHEY and CDR2 is SVGEGT. This CDR3 region has 12 residues. The CDR3 loop is CASSFARETQYF. DNA of the CDR3: TGTGCCAGCAGTTTCGCTCGGGAGACCCAGTACTTC.

This sequence joins TRBV7-3 and TRBJ2-6; 9 bases fit TRBD1. The V segment lost 5 bases and the J segment 4 bases; nucleotides outside the gene matches: 9. Germline lookup yields CDR1 SGHTA and CDR2 FQGTGA. This CDR3 region has 17 residues. The CDR3: CASSPGTGKRGANVLTF. In nucleotides, the CDR3 is TGTGCCAGCAGCCCGGGGACAGGGAAGCGGGGGGCCAACGTCCTGACTTTC. Supplemented by reference TRBV7-3 and TRBJ2-6, the full variable domain reads GAGVSQTPSNKVTEKGKYVELRCDPISGHTALYWYRQSLGQGPEFLIYFQGTGAADDSGLPNDRFFAVRPEGSVSTLKIQRTERGDSAVYLCASSPGTGKRGANVLTFGAGSRLTVL.

This clone was seen a handful of times. The rearrangement uses TRBV7-8 and TRBJ1-2; no firm D call. The CDR3 extends over 15 amino acids. The germline V gene encodes CDR1 SGHVS and CDR2 FQNEAQ. V gave up 5 bases and J gave up 1 base, with 14 bases separating them. Here the CDR3 reads CASSGSRVFNYGYTF. The DNA of the CDR3 is TGTGCCAGCAGCGGGTCCCGGGTCTTTAACTATGGCTACACCTTC.

This clone showed up just once. The rearrangement links TRBV5-4 to TRBJ1-3; TRBD1 is a possible D gene (5 bases). V lost 2 bases to trimming and J lost 2 bases, with 8 bases between them. The CDR3 runs to 14 residues. The germline gives CDR1 SGHNT, CDR2 YYREEE (reference sequence). CDR3 bases: TGTGCCAGCAGCTTCCTGGGGGCTGGAAACACCATATATTTT. This gives the protein CASSFLGAGNTIYF.

This chain links TRBV7-8 with TRBJ2-3; 8 bases agree with TRBD1. This CDR3 region has 17 residues. After removal of 2 bases from V and 6 bases from J, the junction contained 13 bases not matched to a gene. The germline CDR1 and CDR2 sequences are SGHVS and FQNEAQ. The CDR3 DNA sequence: TGTGCCAGCAGCTTACTGGATTTCGACAGGGGCAAGGATACGCAGTATTTT. It translates to CASSLLDFDRGKDTQYF.

The gene calls are TRBV12-5 and TRBJ1-6; possibly TRBD1 for D (6 bases). Germline assignment: CDR1 LGHNT and CDR2 FRNRAP. Trimming took off 2 bases at V and 0 bases at J, with 20 bases between the two ends. The CDR3 spans 20 residues. The CDR3 DNA reads as TGTGCTAGTGGTTTGTCCAACCGGGGGACATTTAGCTCCTATAATTCACCCCTCCACTTT. It specifies CASGLSNRGTFSSYNSPLHF.

The genes are TRBV30 and TRBJ1-4; a weak D match, TRBD1 (6 bases). The germline V gene encodes CDR1 GTSNPN and CDR2 SVGIG (reference sequence). The CDR3 runs to 15 residues. The V end lost 5 bases, the J end lost 5 bases, and 18 bases lay between the germline ends. CDR3 amino acids: CAWHKGAQGNEKLFF. CDR3 bases: TGTGCCTGGCACAAAGGCGCACAGGGAAATGAAAAACTGTTTTTT.

The chain links TRBV11-2 to TRBJ2-1; D is possibly TRBD2 (6 bases). V gave up 8 bases and J gave up 4 bases, with 21 bases separating them. Germline V gene data show CDR1 as SGHAT and CDR2 as FQNNGV. The CDR3 is 16 residues long. CDR3 DNA: TGTGCCAGCTTGCGGCTCATGGGGGGTAGATACAATGAGCAGTTCTTC. Translating it yields CASLRLMGGRYNEQFF.

This clone was counted only a few times. This chain links TRBV5-4 with TRBJ2-1; D may be TRBD1 or TRBD2 (6 bases each). Germline V lookup: CDR1 SGHNT, CDR2 YYREEE (reference sequence). V dropped 4 bases and J dropped 5 bases, with 16 bases sitting between them. The CDR3 length is 15 residues. CDR3 loop: CASSQPYRGDNEQFF. CDR3 bases: TGTGCCAGCAGCCAACCGTATAGGGGGGACAATGAGCAGTTCTTC.

The chain combines TRBV9 with TRBJ2-3; TRBD2 aligns across 10 bases. Germline V gene lookup returns CDR1 SGDLS and CDR2 YYNGEE. This CDR3 is 22 amino acids long. The junction had 23 bases not matched to a gene; V was cut back by 4 bases and J by 0 bases. The CDR3 spells CASSRASGGHFAQIRSTDTQYF. In nucleotides, the CDR3 is TGTGCCAGCAGCAGGGCTAGCGGGGGCCATTTTGCACAGATACGCAGCACAGATACGCAGTATTTT. The whole variable domain, remainder taken from reference TRBV9 and TRBJ2-3, is DSGVTQTPKHLITATGQRVTLRCSPRSGDLSVYWYQQSLDQGLQFLIQYYNGEERAKGNILERFSAQQFPDLHSELNLSSLELGDSALYFCASSRASGGHFAQIRSTDTQYFGPGTRLTVL.

The chain combines TRBV27 with TRBJ2-6; D is ambiguous. CDR3 length: 18 amino acids. Germline CDR1 is MNHEY and CDR2 is SMNVEV (reference sequence). V dropped 3 bases and J dropped 2 bases, with 17 bases sitting between them. CDR3 amino acids: CASSFTPTPGTGANVLTF. DNA of the CDR3: TGTGCCAGCAGTTTCACCCCAACCCCGGGCACTGGGGCCAACGTCCTGACTTTC. The variable domain in full, completed from reference TRBV27 and TRBJ2-6, reads EAQVTQNPRYLITVTGKKLTVTCSQNMNHEYMSWYRQDPGLGLRQIYYSMNVEVTDKGDVPEGYKVSRKEKRNFPLILESPSPNQTSLYFCASSFTPTPGTGANVLTFGAGSRLTVL.

V and J are TRBV7-9 and TRBJ1-1; D may be TRBD1 (5 bases). Trimming shortened V by 5 bases and J by 2 bases, and 12 bases separated the two germline ends. Germline loops: CDR1 SEHNR, CDR2 FQNEAQ (reference sequence). The CDR3 loop spans 14 amino acids. CDR3 region: CASSPGRGNTEAFF. CDR3 DNA sequence: TGTGCCAGCAGCCCGGGACGGGGAAACACTGAAGCTTTCTTT.

The chain uses TRBV18 and TRBJ2-5, with D uncertain. Germline CDR1 is KGHSH and CDR2 is LQKENI. This CDR3 has 12 residues. V was trimmed by 6 bases and J by 7 bases, leaving 12 bases between them. The CDR3 DNA follows: TGTGCCAGCTCCCCGGATTTGGGGACCCAGTACTTC. Its translation: CASSPDLGTQYF. Together with reference TRBV18 and TRBJ2-5, the CDR3 gives the full variable domain: NAGVMQNPRHLVRRRGQEARLRCSPMKGHSHVYWYRQLPEEGLKFMVYLQKENIIDESGMPKERFSAEFPKEGPSILRIQQVVRGDSAAYFCASSPDLGTQYFGPGTRLLVL.

The V call is TRBV19, the J call TRBJ1-6; possibly TRBD1 for D (5 bases). Germline values: CDR1 LNHDA, CDR2 SQIVND (reference sequence). This CDR3 has 18 amino acids. V dropped 1 base and J dropped 0 bases, with 13 bases sitting between them. CDR3 bases: TGTGCCAGTAGTATAGTTACAGGCGGTGTCTCCTATAATTCACCCCTCCACTTT. As protein: CASSIVTGGVSYNSPLHF.

This sequence joins TRBV24-1 and TRBJ1-2; D is uncertain. Looked up from germline, CDR1 is KGHDR and CDR2 is SFDVKD. V was pared by 3 bases and J by 1 base, with 5 bases between. CDR3 length: 13 residues. CDR3 sequence reads: CATSDSLNYGYTF. As DNA, the CDR3 is TGTGCCACCAGTGATAGCCTTAACTATGGCTACACCTTC.

The rearrangement joins TRBV11-2 to TRBJ1-1; D might be TRBD1 (6 bases). V was clipped by 2 bases and J by 2 bases, with 15 bases between them. Germline CDR1 SGHAT, CDR2 FQNNGV. The CDR3 spans 16 residues. In DNA, the CDR3 is TGTGCCAGCAGCTTATTTTCCGGGGGGGCCAACACTGAAGCTTTCTTT. Translating gives CASSLFSGGANTEAFF.

This chain joins TRBV20-1 and TRBJ2-7; D unclear. This CDR3 has 11 amino acids. V lost 3 bases, J lost 0 bases, and 3 bases lay in between. From germline, CDR1 is DFQATT and CDR2 SNEGSKA (reference sequence). The CDR3 spells CSASVSYEQYF. CDR3 in DNA: TGCAGTGCTAGTGTCTCCTACGAGCAGTACTTC.

Within the sample, this clone is medium-sized. The chain couples TRBV2 to TRBJ2-5; 11 bases are a match to TRBD2. The V and J ends lost 6 bases and 1 base, in that order; junction bases with no gene match: 4. The CDR3 is made up of 15 amino acids. The germline gives CDR1 SNHLY, CDR2 FYNNEI. CDR3 loop: CASRTGTSGQETQYF. DNA for the CDR3: TGTGCCAGCAGAACCGGGACTAGCGGCCAAGAGACCCAGTACTTC.